This TCR beta chain derives from a study of OX40 agonist ivuxolimab in advanced cancers. Germline V CDR1 and CDR2: MDHEN, SYDVKM. This CDR3 is 17 amino acids long. V lost 3 bases and J lost 1, with 18 bases in between. Measured with immunoSEQ multiplex PCR; TCRdb has only the in-frame clones, and not every one. The sample contains 68,000 or so clones, roughly four fifths of which appear only once. This chain connects TRBV28 to TRBJ1-1, with D tentatively TRBD1 (6 bases). The origin of this receptor is an adult with an advanced solid tumor such as melanoma, head and neck, liver or kidney cancer. Source: CD4+ or CD8+ T cells sorted from blood, taken in a trial of the OX40 agonist ivuxolimab. The CDR3 DNA reads as TGTGCCAGCAGTTTCAGGGGCCGGCGGTGGGAGAACACTGAAGCTTTCTTT. This encodes CASSFRGRRWENTEAFF.